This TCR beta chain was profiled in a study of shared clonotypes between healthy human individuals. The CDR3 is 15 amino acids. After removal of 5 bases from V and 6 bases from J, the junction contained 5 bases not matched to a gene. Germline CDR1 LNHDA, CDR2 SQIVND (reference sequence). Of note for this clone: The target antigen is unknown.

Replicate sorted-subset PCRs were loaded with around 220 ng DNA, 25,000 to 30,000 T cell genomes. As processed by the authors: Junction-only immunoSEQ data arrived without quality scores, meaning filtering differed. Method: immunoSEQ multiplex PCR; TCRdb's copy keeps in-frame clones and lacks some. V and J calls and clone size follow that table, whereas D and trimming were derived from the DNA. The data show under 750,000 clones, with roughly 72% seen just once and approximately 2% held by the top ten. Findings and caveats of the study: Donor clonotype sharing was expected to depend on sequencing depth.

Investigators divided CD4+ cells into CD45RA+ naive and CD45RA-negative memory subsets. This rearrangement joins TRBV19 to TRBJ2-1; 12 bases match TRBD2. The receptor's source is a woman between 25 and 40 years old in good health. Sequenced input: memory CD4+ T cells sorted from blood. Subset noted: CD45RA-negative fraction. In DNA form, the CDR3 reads TGTGCCAGTAGTGAAAAGACTAGCGGGAGCAATGAGCAGTTCTTC. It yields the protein CASSEKTSGSNEQFF.